These 32 T cell receptor beta chains were all obtained from the same sample, sequenced in a study of cytotoxic CD8 clonotypes in ibrutinib-treated CLL. Assay: immunoSEQ multiplex PCR; the TCRdb copy retains only in-frame clones and omits some. Of 300,000 to 350,000 clones listed, just under 80% are singletons. The sequencing used PBMCs, collected before ibrutinib treatment. The origin of the receptors is a human donor with chronic lymphocytic leukemia.

The rearrangement uses TRBV5-1 and TRBJ2-7; 7 bases are shared with TRBD2. V gave up 0 bases and J gave up 2 bases; unmatched junction bases: 11. Germline loops: CDR1 SGHRS, CDR2 YFSETQ. CDR3 length: 17 residues. The CDR3 protein is CASSLAVGGSVAYEQYF. The CDR3, as DNA: TGCGCCAGCAGCTTGGCTGTTGGCGGGAGCGTCGCCTACGAGCAGTACTTC.

Comments on this clone: Other DNA sequences in this specimen translate into the identical CDR3. The chain is built from TRBV9 and TRBJ2-5; 7 bases match TRBD2. The CDR3 runs 14 residues. J gave up 4 bases and V 2 bases, and 5 bases lay outside the gene matches. Germline V gene sequence: CDR1 SGDLS, CDR2 YYNGEE. In DNA, the CDR3 is TGTGCCAGCAGCGTGGGAGGGACGGTAGAGACCCAGTACTTC. This translates into CASSVGGTVETQYF.

The V gene is TRBV25-1, the J gene TRBJ2-2, with 7 bases lining up with TRBD2. The CDR3 spans 15 residues. Per germline, CDR1 MGHDK and CDR2 SYGVNS. J gave up 3 bases and V 4 bases, and 5 bases lay outside the gene matches. CDR3 residues: CASSAGGRDTGELFF. The CDR3 nucleotides read TGTGCCAGCAGTGCGGGTGGGAGGGACACCGGGGAGCTGTTTTTT.

The J gene is TRBJ2-5, the V gene TRBV5-6; 8 bases are a match to TRBD1. The J segment lost 4 bases and the V segment lost 4 bases, leaving 12 bases of the junction unmatched. CDR3 length equals 16 residues. Germline V CDR1 and CDR2: SGHDT, YYEEEE. CDR3 in amino acids: CASSPALQGARETQYF. In nucleotides, the CDR3 is TGTGCCAGCAGCCCCGCCCTTCAGGGGGCACGAGAGACCCAGTACTTC.

This clone is a singleton in its sample. The chain has TRBV6-5 and TRBJ2-7; the match to TRBD2 covers 10 bases. In germline, CDR1 is MNHEY, CDR2 SVGAGI. Trimming at V came to 8 bases and at J to 2 bases, leaving 6 bases not matched to a gene. The CDR3 is 14 amino acids. The CDR3 nucleotides read TGTGCCAGCGGACCTAGCGGGAGTGCCTACGAGCAGTACTTC. This encodes CASGPSGSAYEQYF.

J is TRBJ2-3 and V is TRBV19; 7 nucleotides agree with TRBD2. Germline trimming cut 7 bases from V and 8 bases from J; bases unmatched to any gene: 15. CDR1 and CDR2 (germline): LNHDA, SQIVND (reference sequence). The CDR3 covers 15 residues. The CDR3 reads CASKNGSGRRGTQYF. Here the CDR3 DNA reads TGTGCCAGTAAAAACGGCTCCGGGAGGCGAGGTACGCAGTATTTT.

The chain combines TRBV5-6 with TRBJ1-4; 8 bases agree with TRBD1. The germline gives CDR1 SGHDT, CDR2 YYEEEE. With V trimmed by 4 bases and J by 3 bases, 2 bases remained unmatched. The CDR3 is made up of 14 amino acids. The CDR3 DNA sequence: TGTGCCAGCAGCGCGGACAGGGCTAATGAAAAACTGTTTTTT. Amino acids: CASSADRANEKLFF.

The chain joins TRBV5-1 to TRBJ2-7; possibly TRBD1 for D (6 bases). Trimming took off 4 bases at V and 5 bases at J, with 16 bases between the two ends. This CDR3 is built from 14 residues. Looked up from germline, CDR1 is SGHRS and CDR2 is YFSETQ. CDR3 protein: CASSRDTSGDEQYF. The DNA for the CDR3 is TGCGCCAGCAGCCGGGACACCTCCGGGGACGAGCAGTACTTC.

This rearrangement joins TRBV29-1 to TRBJ2-2; 7 bases are shared with TRBD2. Trimming at V came to 7 bases and at J to 1 base, leaving 6 bases not matched to a gene. The CDR3 runs to 14 residues. Germline assignment: CDR1 SQVTM and CDR2 ANQGSEA. For the CDR3, the DNA is TGCAGCGCTTGGGGCGGGAGGAACACCGGGGAGCTGTTTTTT. Translating gives CSAWGGRNTGELFF.

The chain links TRBV5-6 to TRBJ2-4; 8 nucleotides align to TRBD1. Germline V CDR1 and CDR2: SGHDT, YYEEEE. CDR3 length: 15 residues. J lost 8 bases, V lost 4 bases, and 11 bases had no gene match. The CDR3 protein is CASSLLQGAQYIQYF. The CDR3 region has the DNA TGTGCCAGCAGCCTACTGCAGGGGGCTCAGTACATTCAGTACTTC.

CDR3 coding DNA: TGTGCCACCAGCCGACAGCGGAGCACAGATACGCAGTATTTT. Amino acids: CATSRQRSTDTQYF. The chain uses TRBV15 and TRBJ2-3, with D perhaps matching TRBD1 or TRBD2 (5 bases each). The CDR3 extends over 14 amino acids. The germline CDR1 and CDR2 sequences are LNHNV and YYDKDF (reference sequence). V was cut by 5 bases and J by 0 bases, with 9 bases left in between.

The V gene is TRBV18, the J gene TRBJ2-7; no clear D. Trimming removed 3 bases from V and 6 bases from J, with 15 bases in between. In germline, CDR1 is KGHSH, CDR2 LQKENI. The CDR3 is 14 residues long. DNA for the CDR3: TGTGCCAGCTCACCCAACAACCACGGTTTCGAGCAGTACTTC. This codes for CASSPNNHGFEQYF.

This clone showed up just a few times. This chain links TRBV5-5 with TRBJ1-5; 7 nucleotides line up with TRBD1. Trimming removed 0 bases from V and 5 bases from J; junction bases left unmatched: 2. This CDR3 is 14 amino acids long. CDR1 and CDR2 (germline): SGHKS, YYEKEE (reference sequence). The CDR3 loop is CASSLGQGDQPQHF. The CDR3 DNA sequence: TGTGCCAGCAGCTTGGGACAGGGTGATCAGCCCCAGCATTTT.

This chain's CDR3 is CASSELDFEQFF. The DNA of the CDR3 is TGTGCCAGCAGTGAATTGGACTTTGAGCAGTTCTTC. The V gene is TRBV2, the J gene TRBJ2-1, with TRBD2 as a possible D gene (5 bases). The CDR3 covers 12 residues. Germline V lookup: CDR1 SNHLY, CDR2 FYNNEI. The V and J ends lost 2 bases and 9 bases respectively, with 8 bases between them.

This chain uses TRBV28 with TRBJ2-7, with a tentative D call TRBD1 (5 bases). The germline V gene has CDR1 MDHEN and CDR2 SYDVKM. Trimming cost V 4 bases and J 0 bases, with 16 bases left between them. The CDR3 length is 16 residues. This CDR3 reads CASSSPRVGVSYEQYF. The CDR3 DNA reads TGTGCCAGCAGTTCCCCCCGGGTAGGGGTCTCCTACGAGCAGTACTTC.

This rearrangement joins TRBV15 to TRBJ2-2, with TRBD2 as a possible D gene (5 bases). CDR3 length: 15 amino acids. Germline loops: CDR1 LNHNV, CDR2 YYDKDF (reference sequence). The V end lost 3 bases, the J end lost 4 bases, and 12 bases lay between the germline ends. CDR3 bases: TGTGCCACCAGCAGTGGCTCCGGGGTCACCGGGGAGCTGTTTTTT. It specifies CATSSGSGVTGELFF.

V and J are TRBV28 and TRBJ2-5; 13 bases line up with TRBD2. The CDR3 spans 17 residues. J was trimmed by 0 bases and V by 4 bases; bases with no gene match: 5. Germline CDR1 MDHEN, CDR2 SYDVKM. The CDR3 sequence: CASSSGGLAGNQETQYF. CDR3 coding DNA: TGTGCCAGCAGTTCTGGGGGACTAGCGGGAAACCAAGAGACCCAGTACTTC.

This clone was counted a single time. CDR3 in amino acids: CASSLSGRPATQYF. The CDR3 coding sequence is TGTGCCAGCAGTTTGAGCGGGAGACCGGCGACGCAGTATTTT. The chain employs TRBV6-5 and TRBJ2-3; 8 bases map to TRBD2. Per the germline V gene, CDR1 is MNHEY and CDR2 is SVGAGI. The CDR3 runs 14 residues. The V and J ends lost 4 bases and 9 bases, in that order; junction bases with no gene match: 9.

The chain joins TRBV5-1 to TRBJ2-1; 7 bases agree with TRBD2. CDR3 length: 15 amino acids. The V gene's germline CDR1 is SGHRS and CDR2 YFSETQ. The trim removed 1 base at V and 3 bases at J, leaving 4 bases unmatched. The CDR3 spells CASSLPTSDYNEQFF. The DNA for the CDR3 is TGCGCCAGCAGCTTGCCTACTAGCGACTACAATGAGCAGTTCTTC.

This clone came up a few times. The rearrangement uses TRBV6-4 and TRBJ2-7, with D maybe TRBD2 (6 bases). Germline V gene data show CDR1 as MRHNA and CDR2 as SNTAGT. V lost 3 bases to trimming and J lost 4 bases, with 13 bases between them. The CDR3 runs 14 residues. The CDR3 DNA sequence: TGTGCCAGCAGTGAGATCCGGGAGCGGTACGAGCAGTACTTC. This translates into CASSEIRERYEQYF.

The chain has TRBV6-5 and TRBJ2-3, with no clear D. Germline V lookup: CDR1 MNHEY, CDR2 SVGAGI. This CDR3 has 11 amino acids. The V gene lost 7 bases and the J gene lost 6 bases, with 8 bases spanning the gap. The CDR3 here is CASTFYDTQYF. Written as DNA, the CDR3 is TGTGCCAGCACGTTCTACGATACGCAGTATTTT.

V usage is TRBV2 and J usage is TRBJ2-3; a possible D gene is TRBD2 (5 bases). Between the trimmed V and J ends, which lost 7 bases and 3 bases, there was a span of 14 bases. Germline V gene lookup returns CDR1 SNHLY and CDR2 FYNNEI. This CDR3 has 14 amino acids. CDR3 loop: CASTGYHRTDTQYF. The CDR3, as DNA: TGTGCCAGCACGGGATATCACAGAACAGATACGCAGTATTTT.

J is TRBJ2-3 and V is TRBV29-1, with D perhaps matching TRBD1 (6 bases). The CDR3 extends over 14 amino acids. Germline lookup yields CDR1 SQVTM and CDR2 ANQGSEA. Deletions cut 8 bases from V and 3 bases from J, with 18 bases between. The CDR3 DNA follows: TGCAGCCTCTCCCGGGACATATCAACAGATACGCAGTATTTT. Protein product: CSLSRDISTDTQYF.

Only one count was recorded for this clone. The V call is TRBV9, the J call TRBJ2-1, with TRBD2 identical over 13 bases. Looked up from germline, CDR1 is SGDLS and CDR2 is YYNGEE. CDR3 length equals 16 residues. Trimming took 4 bases from V and 6 from J; bases not matched to a gene: 7. CDR3 nucleotide sequence: TGTGCCAGCAGCTTCGGGACTAGCGGGATCCCCAATGAGCAGTTCTTC. Amino acid sequence: CASSFGTSGIPNEQFF. Together with reference TRBV9 and TRBJ2-1, the CDR3 gives the full variable domain: DSGVTQTPKHLITATGQRVTLRCSPRSGDLSVYWYQQSLDQGLQFLIQYYNGEERAKGNILERFSAQQFPDLHSELNLSSLELGDSALYFCASSFGTSGIPNEQFFGPGTRLTVL.

The chain couples TRBV9 to TRBJ1-2; tentatively, D is TRBD1 (6 bases). The germline gives CDR1 SGDLS, CDR2 YYNGEE. CDR3 size: 14 residues. Trimming cost V 1 base and J 7 bases, with 14 bases left between them. CDR3 sequence reads: CASSVNTGIAGYTF. The CDR3 region has the DNA TGTGCCAGCAGCGTAAATACAGGGATTGCTGGCTACACCTTC. The complete variable domain, with remaining parts taken from reference TRBV9 and TRBJ1-2, reads DSGVTQTPKHLITATGQRVTLRCSPRSGDLSVYWYQQSLDQGLQFLIQYYNGEERAKGNILERFSAQQFPDLHSELNLSSLELGDSALYFCASSVNTGIAGYTFGSGTRLTVV.

V usage is TRBV10-3 and J usage is TRBJ2-7; a weak D match, TRBD2 (5 bases). This CDR3 has 15 amino acids. Germline lookup yields CDR1 ENHRY and CDR2 SYGVKD. Trimming took off 1 base at V and 5 bases at J, with 15 bases between the two ends. The CDR3: CAISEFEGSPHEQYF. The CDR3 coding sequence is TGTGCCATCAGTGAGTTCGAGGGATCCCCCCACGAGCAGTACTTC.

The chain is built from TRBV29-1 and TRBJ2-1, with D possibly being TRBD2 (6 bases). Trimming took off 4 bases at V and 0 bases at J, with 7 bases between the two ends. The CDR3 is 13 amino acids. Germline CDR1 SQVTM, CDR2 ANQGSEA. The CDR3 loop reads CSVVSGSYNEQFF. The CDR3 DNA follows: TGCAGCGTTGTTAGCGGCTCCTACAATGAGCAGTTCTTC.

This rearrangement joins TRBV6-5 to TRBJ2-7, with a weak D call TRBD2 (6 bases). CDR1 MNHEY and CDR2 SVGAGI come from the germline V gene. Trimming removed 6 bases from V and 7 bases from J, with 10 bases in between. The CDR3 consists of 11 residues. The CDR3 is CASRGGGEQYF. DNA of the CDR3: TGTGCCAGCAGGGGGGGAGGAGAGCAGTACTTC.

The chain joins TRBV6-5 to TRBJ1-2, with unresolved D. With 6 bases removed from V and 6 bases from J, the gap between germline ends came to 17 bases. From germline, CDR1 is MNHEY and CDR2 SVGAGI. The length of the CDR3 is 14 residues. The CDR3 is CASSPSNRLHGYTF. Written as DNA, the CDR3 is TGTGCCAGCAGCCCCAGCAACAGATTGCATGGCTACACCTTC.

This rearrangement joins TRBV7-2 to TRBJ2-1; D not resolved. CDR1 is SGHTA and CDR2 is FQGNSA in the germline V gene. This CDR3 has 13 amino acids. Trimming took off 5 bases at V and 3 bases at J, with 8 bases between the two ends. The CDR3 DNA sequence: TGTGCCAGCAGCCGTAGCCGCTACAATGAGCAGTTCTTC. It translates to CASSRSRYNEQFF.

This rearrangement joins TRBV5-6 to TRBJ1-4; D is undetermined. V was pared by 0 bases and J by 5 bases, with 11 bases between. This CDR3 spans 15 amino acids. Germline V gives CDR1 SGHDT, CDR2 YYEEEE. The CDR3 here is CASSLVGRINEKLFF. CDR3 coding DNA: TGTGCCAGCAGCTTGGTTGGGCGGATAAATGAAAAACTGTTTTTT.

V gene TRBV13 combines with J gene TRBJ1-1; D is unclear. V lost 0 bases, J lost 4 bases, and 12 bases lay in between. CDR1 PRHDT and CDR2 FYEKMQ come from the germline V gene (reference sequence). The CDR3 sequence is 15 residues long. CDR3 region: CASSLGVLVGTEAFF. In DNA form, the CDR3 reads TGTGCCAGCAGCTTAGGAGTTTTGGTTGGCACTGAAGCTTTCTTT.